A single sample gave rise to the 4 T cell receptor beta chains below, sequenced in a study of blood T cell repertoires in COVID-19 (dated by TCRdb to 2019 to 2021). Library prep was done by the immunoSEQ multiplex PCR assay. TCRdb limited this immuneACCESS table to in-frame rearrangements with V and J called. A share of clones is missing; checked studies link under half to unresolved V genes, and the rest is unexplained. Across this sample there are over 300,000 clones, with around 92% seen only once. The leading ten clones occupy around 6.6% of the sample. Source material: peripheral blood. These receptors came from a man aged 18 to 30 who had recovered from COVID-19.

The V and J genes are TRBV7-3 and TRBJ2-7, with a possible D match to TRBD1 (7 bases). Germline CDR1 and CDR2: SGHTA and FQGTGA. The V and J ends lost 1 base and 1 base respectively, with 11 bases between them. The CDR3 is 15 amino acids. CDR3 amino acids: CASSLSGTDSYEQYF. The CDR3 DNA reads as TGTGCCAGCAGCTTAAGCGGGACAGATTCCTACGAGCAGTACTTC.

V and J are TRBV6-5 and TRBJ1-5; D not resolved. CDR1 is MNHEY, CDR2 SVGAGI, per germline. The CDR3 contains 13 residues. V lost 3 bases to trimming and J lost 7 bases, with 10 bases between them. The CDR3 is CASSYEMGQPQHF. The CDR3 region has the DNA TGTGCCAGCAGTTATGAAATGGGCCAGCCCCAGCATTTT.

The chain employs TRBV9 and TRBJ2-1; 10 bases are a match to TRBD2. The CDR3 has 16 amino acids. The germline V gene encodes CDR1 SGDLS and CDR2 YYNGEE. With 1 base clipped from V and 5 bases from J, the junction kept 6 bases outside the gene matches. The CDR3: CASSVSLAGANNEQFF. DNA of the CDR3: TGTGCCAGCAGCGTATCCCTAGCGGGAGCAAACAATGAGCAGTTCTTC.

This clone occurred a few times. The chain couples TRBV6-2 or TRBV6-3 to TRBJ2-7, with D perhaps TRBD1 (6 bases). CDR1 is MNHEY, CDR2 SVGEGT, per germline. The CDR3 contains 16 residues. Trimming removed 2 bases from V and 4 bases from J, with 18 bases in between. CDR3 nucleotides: TGTGCCAGCAGTTACGACGGACAGCTCTTTCGGTACGAGCAGTACTTC. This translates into CASSYDGQLFRYEQYF.